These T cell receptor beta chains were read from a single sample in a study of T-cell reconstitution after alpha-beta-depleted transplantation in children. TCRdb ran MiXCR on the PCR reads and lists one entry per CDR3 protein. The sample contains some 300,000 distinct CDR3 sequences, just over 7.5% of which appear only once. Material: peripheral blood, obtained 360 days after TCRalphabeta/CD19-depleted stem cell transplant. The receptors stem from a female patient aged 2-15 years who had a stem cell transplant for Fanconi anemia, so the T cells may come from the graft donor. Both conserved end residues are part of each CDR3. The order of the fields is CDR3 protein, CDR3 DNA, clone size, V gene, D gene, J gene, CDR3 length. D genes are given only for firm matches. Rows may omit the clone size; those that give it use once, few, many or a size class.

CDR3 protein: CASSFWQGNTGELFF
CDR3 DNA: TGTGCCAGCAGCTTTTGGCAGGGGAACACCGGGGAGCTGTTTTTT
clone size: many
V gene: TRBV7-9
D gene: .
J gene: TRBJ2-2
CDR3 length: 15

CDR3 protein: CASSLRVPQAYSGNTIYF
CDR3 DNA: TGTGCCAGCAGCTTACGGGTGCCCCAAGCTTACTCTGGAAACACCATATATTTT
clone size: .
V gene: TRBV11-1
D gene: .
J gene: TRBJ1-3
CDR3 length: 18

CDR3 protein: CSVRPPEETQYF
CDR3 DNA: TGCAGCGTACGGCCCCCGGAGGAGACCCAGTACTTC
clone size: many
V gene: TRBV29-1
D gene: .
J gene: TRBJ2-5
CDR3 length: 12

CDR3 protein: CAISDRIGSSYEQYF
CDR3 DNA: TGTGCCATCAGTGATAGGATAGGTAGCTCCTACGAGCAGTACTTC
clone size: many
V gene: TRBV10-3
D gene: .
J gene: TRBJ2-7
CDR3 length: 15

CDR3 protein: CASSEYFLGRPDTGELFF
CDR3 DNA: TGTGCCAGCAGTGAATATTTTCTAGGCAGGCCGGACACCGGGGAGCTGTTTTTT
clone size: .
V gene: TRBV25-1
D gene: .
J gene: TRBJ2-2
CDR3 length: 18

CDR3 protein: CASSQASLNEQFF
CDR3 DNA: TGTGCCAGCAGCCAAGCATCCCTCAATGAGCAGTTCTTC
clone size: many
V gene: TRBV4-2
D gene: .
J gene: TRBJ2-1
CDR3 length: 13

CDR3 protein: CATSRDIGLGASYEQYF
CDR3 DNA: TGTGCCACCAGCAGAGATATTGGTCTAGGAGCCTCCTACGAGCAGTACTTC
clone size: many
V gene: TRBV15
D gene: .
J gene: TRBJ2-7
CDR3 length: 17

CDR3 protein: CSAYDDPNTEAFF
CDR3 DNA: TGCAGTGCGTATGATGACCCGAACACTGAAGCTTTCTTT
clone size: few
V gene: TRBV20-1
D gene: .
J gene: TRBJ1-1
CDR3 length: 13

CDR3 protein: CATVVASGELFF
CDR3 DNA: TGTGCCACCGTAGTAGCGAGCGGGGAGCTGTTTTTT
clone size: many
V gene: TRBV6-2/TRBV6-3
D gene: .
J gene: TRBJ2-2
CDR3 length: 12

CDR3 protein: CASTRLAGSNSGTQYF
CDR3 DNA: TGTGCCAGCACCCGACTAGCGGGTTCTAACTCGGGGACCCAGTACTTC
clone size: .
V gene: TRBV6-1
D gene: TRBD2
J gene: TRBJ2-5
CDR3 length: 16

CDR3 protein: CASSFDGQGNTEAFF
CDR3 DNA: TGCGCCAGCAGCTTCGACGGACAGGGGAACACTGAAGCTTTCTTT
clone size: .
V gene: TRBV5-1
D gene: TRBD1
J gene: TRBJ1-1
CDR3 length: 15